This TCR beta chain stems from a study of blood T cell repertoires in COVID-19. Profiling relied on immunoSEQ multiplex PCR, and the TCRdb table lists in-frame clones only, not all of them. Seen here are roughly 290,000 clones, approximately 92% observed once, and the top ten hold under 7%. Germline V gene data show CDR1 as SQVTM and CDR2 as ANQGSEA. V shed 5 bases and J shed 7 bases, with 15 bases lying between them. This CDR3 is built from 12 residues. This clonotype originated in a woman aged 25 to 45 with COVID-19, enrolled during active disease. Sequencing was carried out using peripheral blood. The chain is built from TRBV29-1 and TRBJ2-7, with a tentative D call TRBD1 (6 bases). CDR3 nucleotide sequence: TGCAGCGTTCGGACAGCCCTGGGAGAGCAGTACTTC. This sequence encodes CSVRTALGEQYF.